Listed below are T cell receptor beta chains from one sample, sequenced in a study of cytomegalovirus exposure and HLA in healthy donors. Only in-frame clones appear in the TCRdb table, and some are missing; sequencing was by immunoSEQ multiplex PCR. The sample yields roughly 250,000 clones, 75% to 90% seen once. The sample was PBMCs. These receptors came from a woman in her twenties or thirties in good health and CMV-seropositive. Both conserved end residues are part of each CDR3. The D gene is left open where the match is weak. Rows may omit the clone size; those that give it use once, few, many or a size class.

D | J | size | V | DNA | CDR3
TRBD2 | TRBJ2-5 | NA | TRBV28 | TGTGCCAGTACTCTAGCGGGGGAAGAGACCCAGTACTTC | CASTLAGEETQYF
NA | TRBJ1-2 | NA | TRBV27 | TGTGCCAGCAGTTTTTTCGGAGGGTATGGCTACACCTTC | CASSFFGGYGYTF
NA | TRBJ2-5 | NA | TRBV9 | TGTGCCAGCAGCATAAGCGGGCTGATCGGAGAGACCCAGTACTTC | CASSISGLIGETQYF
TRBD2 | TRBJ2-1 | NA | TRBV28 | TGTGCCAGCAGTTTATTTTCCTCGATTTGGCGGGAGGGCGTCAATGAGCAGTTCTTC | CASSLFSSIWREGVNEQFF
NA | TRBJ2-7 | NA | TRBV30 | TGTGCCCCTGCACGGGGGTGGGACTACGAGCAGTACTTC | CAPARGWDYEQYF
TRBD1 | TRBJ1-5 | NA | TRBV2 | TGTGCCAGCAGGGGGGGACAGATTTATAGCAATCAGCCCCAGCATTTT | CASRGGQIYSNQPQHF
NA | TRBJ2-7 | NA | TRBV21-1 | TGTGCCAGCAATCGTCTAGCGGGCCGTAATCCCTACGAGCAGTACTTC | CASNRLAGRNPYEQYF
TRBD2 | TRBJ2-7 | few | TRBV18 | TGTGCCAGCTCAGGTACCCTAGCGGGACTAGGGGACTACGAGCAGTACTTC | CASSGTLAGLGDYEQYF
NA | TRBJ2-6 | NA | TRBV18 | TGTGCCAGCTTTTTCAGGGGAGCTGGGGCCAACGTCCTGACTTTC | CASFFRGAGANVLTF
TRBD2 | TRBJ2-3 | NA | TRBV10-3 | TGTGCCATCAGTGGGGGGGGATTAAGCACAGATACGCAGTATTTT | CAISGGGLSTDTQYF
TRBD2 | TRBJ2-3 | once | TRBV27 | TGTGCCAGCCGAATAGCGGGAGCTATAGATACGCAGTATTTT | CASRIAGAIDTQYF
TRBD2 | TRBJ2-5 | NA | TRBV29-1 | TGCAGCGCATTAGCGGGAGGGCAAGAGACCCAGTACTTC | CSALAGGQETQYF
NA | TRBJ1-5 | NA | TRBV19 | TGTGCCAGTAGTATAGGAGCCTATAGCAATCAGCCCCAGCATTTT | CASSIGAYSNQPQHF
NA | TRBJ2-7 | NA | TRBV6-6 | TGTGCCAGCAGTCGCGGGACTTACGAGCAGTACTTC | CASSRGTYEQYF
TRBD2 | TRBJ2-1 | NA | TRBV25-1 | TGTGCCAGCAGTGACGGAGCGGGGGACAATGAGCAGTTCTTC | CASSDGAGDNEQFF
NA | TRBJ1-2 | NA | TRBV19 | TGTGCCAGTAGTACGGATCCTCGGACAGACCCGGTATATGGCTACACCTTC | CASSTDPRTDPVYGYTF
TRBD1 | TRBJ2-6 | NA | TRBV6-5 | TGTGCCAGCAGATCCGGGACAGCTGGGGCCAACGTCCTGACTTTC | CASRSGTAGANVLTF
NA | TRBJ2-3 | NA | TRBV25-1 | TGTGCCAGCAGTGGTCCGCGCCGTACTCGCACAGATACGCAGTATTTT | CASSGPRRTRTDTQYF